The next 4 T cell receptor beta chains were all read from a single sample in a study of blood T cell repertoires in COVID-19. Profiling relied on immunoSEQ multiplex PCR, and the TCRdb table lists in-frame clones only, not all of them. The sample consists of roughly 280,000 clones, approximately 90% of them appearing once. The material sequenced was PBMCs or T cells enriched from blood (not recorded which). These receptor sequences come from a man in his forties who had been exposed to COVID-19.

The chain combines TRBV5-4 with TRBJ1-1; 11 bases map to TRBD1. The CDR3 loop spans 15 amino acids. Trimming cost V 4 bases and J 5 bases; bases outside gene matches: 7. The germline gives CDR1 SGHNT, CDR2 YYREEE (reference sequence). The CDR3 sequence is CASSQTGTGGTEAFF. CDR3 DNA: TGTGCCAGCAGCCAGACCGGGACAGGGGGTACTGAAGCTTTCTTT.

The chain couples TRBV5-6 to TRBJ2-5; D possibly corresponds to TRBD2 (5 bases). CDR3 length: 13 amino acids. Trimming removed 5 bases from V and 2 bases from J, with 10 bases in between. Germline CDR1 reads SGHDT; CDR2 reads YYEEEE. The CDR3: CASREVIQETQYF. CDR3 nucleotide sequence: TGTGCCAGCAGGGAGGTGATTCAAGAGACCCAGTACTTC.

The chain uses TRBV4-2 and TRBJ2-1; 9 bases agree with TRBD1. In germline, CDR1 is LGHNA, CDR2 YNFKEQ. The CDR3 loop spans 15 amino acids. Trimming cost V 1 base and J 5 bases; bases outside gene matches: 3. The CDR3 sequence is CASSQVWDRDNEQFF. In DNA, the CDR3 is TGTGCCAGCAGCCAAGTTTGGGACAGGGACAATGAGCAGTTCTTC.

The chain joins TRBV24-1 to TRBJ2-6; the D is unclear. The CDR3 is made up of 16 amino acids. Germline V gene data show CDR1 as KGHDR and CDR2 as SFDVKD. With 3 bases removed from V and 2 bases from J, the gap between germline ends came to 10 bases. CDR3 loop: CATSDPPGPGANVLTF. The CDR3 DNA reads TGTGCCACCAGTGATCCCCCAGGTCCTGGGGCCAACGTCCTGACTTTC.